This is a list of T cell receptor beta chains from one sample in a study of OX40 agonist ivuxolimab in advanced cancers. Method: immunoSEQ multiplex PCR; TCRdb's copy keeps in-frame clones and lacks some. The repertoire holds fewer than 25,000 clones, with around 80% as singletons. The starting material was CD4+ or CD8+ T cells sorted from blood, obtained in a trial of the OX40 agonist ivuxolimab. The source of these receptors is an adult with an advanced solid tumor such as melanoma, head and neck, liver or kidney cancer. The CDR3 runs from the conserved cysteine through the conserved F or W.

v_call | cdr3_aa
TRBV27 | CASSLISGQGAYEQYF
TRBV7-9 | CASSLTGQGAYGYTF
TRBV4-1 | CASSRPGTVREQYF
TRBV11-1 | CASSLGDETQYF
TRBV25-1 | CASNRDRFADTQYF
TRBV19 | CAPPPGELFF
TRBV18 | CASSPRGSESYEQYF
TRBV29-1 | CSVEDQEVNTDTQYF
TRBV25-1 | CASSVRQTSEQYF
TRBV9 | CASSVAGTGNYGYTF
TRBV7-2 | CASSGRGGSYNSPLHF
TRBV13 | CASSLTYEQYF
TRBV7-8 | CASSEIGQTYEQYF